The T cell receptor (beta chain) under discussion was sequenced for a study of early stage breast cancer tumors. Looking at the study overall: ER+/PR+/HER2- status applied to about 80% of the 16 invasive breast tumors. Among approximately 12 ER+/PR+/HER2- tumors, eight were ductal, four lobular. General study points: Blood repertoires resembled normal breast more than tumor. Commonly generated sequences made up most enriched TCRB sequences shared between patients.

A remark on this clone: Its specificity is unknown.

From germline, CDR1 is LNHDA and CDR2 SQIVND (reference sequence). The V and J ends lost 6 bases and 4 bases, in that order; junction bases with no gene match: 6. The CDR3 has 14 amino acids. The table came from immunoSEQ multiplex PCR; TCRdb's copy has only in-frame clones and leaves some out. The repertoire holds 25,000 to 30,000 clones, with roughly 78% as singletons. The chain uses TRBV19 and TRBJ1-2; 9 positions agree with TRBD1. The sequence derives from a person between 55 and 69 years old with breast cancer. The specimen was blood. CDR3 sequence: CASSRTGEVYGYTF. As DNA, the CDR3 is TGTGCCAGTAGCCGGACAGGGGAGGTCTATGGCTACACCTTC.